This T cell receptor (beta chain) was recovered during a study of graft-versus-host responses after intestinal transplantation. Produced via immunoSEQ multiplex PCR; TCRdb's table is partial and in-frame only. The sample lists about 18,000 clones; 38% were seen once. In germline, CDR1 is SGHRS, CDR2 YFSETQ. The CDR3 spans 14 residues. The ends were cut back, 0 bases at V and 4 bases at J, with 10 bases in the middle. Here the sequenced sample was alloreactive CD4+ T cells from a mixed lymphocyte reaction culture, taken before intestinal transplant. Subset denoted: CFSE-low proliferating T cells sorted from roughly six-day pre-transplant mixed lymphocyte reaction (GvH or HvG direction). The receptor comes from a human patient who received an intestinal transplant. The J gene is TRBJ1-2, the V gene TRBV5-1, with D hard to call. The DNA of the CDR3 is TGCGCCAGCAGCTTGGGGGGTACATCCTATGGCTACACCTTC. Amino acids: CASSLGGTSYGYTF.